The rows below give T cell receptor beta chains drawn from one sample of a study of kidney transplant recipient with SARS-CoV-2 infection. TCRdb passed the reads through MiXCR, listing each CDR3 protein once. Here the sample spans 200,000 to 300,000 distinct CDR3 sequences, more than 25% being singletons. The specimen was a blood sample, collected at baseline and on day 111 from a kidney transplant recipient. Receptors originate from a male patient aged 25-45 years who had COVID-19 and was a kidney transplant recipient. Some T cells may be the graft donor's. CDR3s include the opening cysteine and the closing phenylalanine or tryptophan. Each record gives: D gene, J gene, V gene, clone size, CDR3 protein, CDR3 DNA. The D gene is left open where the match is weak. Not every row has a clone size; where given, it reads once, few, many or a size class.

d_call: TRBD2
j_call: TRBJ2-5
v_call: TRBV9
clone_size: few
cdr3_aa: CASSVATMGSGSETQYF
cdr3_nt: TGTGCCAGCAGCGTAGCTACGATGGGGAGCGGGAGTGAGACCCAGTACTTC

d_call: NA
j_call: TRBJ1-1
v_call: TRBV3-1
clone_size: NA
cdr3_aa: CASSRRFPTSIRTEAFF
cdr3_nt: TGTGCCAGCAGCCGCCGTTTTCCCACTTCAATTCGCACTGAAGCTTTCTTT

d_call: NA
j_call: TRBJ2-7
v_call: TRBV7-8
clone_size: many
cdr3_aa: CASSLVGTTYEQYF
cdr3_nt: TGTGCCAGCAGCTTAGTCGGCACTACCTACGAGCAGTACTTC

d_call: TRBD1
j_call: TRBJ1-3
v_call: TRBV19
clone_size: many
cdr3_aa: CASSMGQGQGNTIYF
cdr3_nt: TGTGCCAGTAGTATGGGACAGGGGCAAGGAAACACCATATATTTT

d_call: NA
j_call: TRBJ2-7
v_call: TRBV29-1
clone_size: many
cdr3_aa: CSVEGGGPYEQYF
cdr3_nt: TGCAGCGTTGAAGGAGGGGGGCCTTACGAGCAGTACTTC

d_call: NA
j_call: TRBJ1-3
v_call: TRBV2
clone_size: many
cdr3_aa: CASSERRRGPHSGNTIYF
cdr3_nt: TGTGCCAGCAGTGAAAGGCGGCGGGGCCCACACTCTGGAAACACCATATATTTT

d_call: TRBD1
j_call: TRBJ1-2
v_call: TRBV2
clone_size: many
cdr3_aa: CASSRQGNGYTF
cdr3_nt: TGTGCCAGCAGTCGACAGGGCAATGGCTACACCTTC

d_call: NA
j_call: TRBJ1-1
v_call: TRBV7-3
clone_size: many
cdr3_aa: CASSSRVQGTEAFF
cdr3_nt: TGTGCCAGCAGCTCCAGGGTCCAAGGGACTGAAGCTTTCTTT

d_call: TRBD2
j_call: TRBJ2-1
v_call: TRBV25-1
clone_size: many
cdr3_aa: CASSILAGGYNEQFF
cdr3_nt: TGTGCCAGCAGCATCCTAGCGGGAGGGTACAATGAGCAGTTCTTC

d_call: NA
j_call: TRBJ1-5
v_call: TRBV28
clone_size: many
cdr3_aa: CASSRPGGQPQHF
cdr3_nt: TGTGCCAGCAGTAGACCTGGGGGGCAGCCCCAGCATTTT

d_call: TRBD1
j_call: TRBJ2-7
v_call: TRBV28
clone_size: many
cdr3_aa: CASSSPKTGYEQYF
cdr3_nt: TGTGCCAGCAGTTCACCAAAGACAGGGTACGAGCAGTACTTC

d_call: NA
j_call: TRBJ2-5
v_call: TRBV12-3/TRBV12-4
clone_size: few
cdr3_aa: CASSFSGETQYF
cdr3_nt: TGTGCCAGCAGTTTTAGCGGAGAGACCCAGTACTTC

d_call: TRBD1
j_call: TRBJ1-2
v_call: TRBV20-1
clone_size: many
cdr3_aa: CSALRTGGYGYTF
cdr3_nt: TGCAGTGCTTTAAGGACAGGGGGCTATGGCTACACCTTC

d_call: NA
j_call: TRBJ1-4
v_call: TRBV6-2/TRBV6-3
clone_size: many
cdr3_aa: CASSYLPATNEKLFF
cdr3_nt: TGTGCCAGCAGTTACCTTCCAGCAACTAATGAAAAACTGTTTTTT

d_call: NA
j_call: TRBJ2-3
v_call: TRBV18
clone_size: many
cdr3_aa: CASSPRGLLMFTDTQYF
cdr3_nt: TGTGCCAGCTCACCAAGGGGCCTCCTAATGTTCACAGATACGCAGTATTTT

d_call: TRBD1
j_call: TRBJ2-5
v_call: TRBV18
clone_size: NA
cdr3_aa: CASSPGQGARETQYF
cdr3_nt: TGTGCCAGCTCACCCGGACAGGGGGCAAGAGAGACCCAGTACTTC

d_call: NA
j_call: TRBJ1-2
v_call: TRBV3-1
clone_size: many
cdr3_aa: CASSPKCTLRKTYGYTF
cdr3_nt: TGTGCCAGCAGCCCTAAGTGCACCCTTCGAAAGACCTATGGCTACACCTTC

d_call: NA
j_call: TRBJ1-2
v_call: TRBV10-1
clone_size: NA
cdr3_aa: CASSVSIRSRKTYGCTF
cdr3_nt: TGCGCCAGCAGTGTGAGCATAAGATCGCGAAAGACCTATGGCTGCACCTTC